This TCR beta chain was recorded in a study of CD8 T cells in Susac syndrome. The RNA, roughly 0.45 to 1 ug, was put through reverse transcription using random hexamers. The authors amplified TCR beta CDR3 across 54 Vbeta and 13 Jbeta using immunoSEQ multiplex PCR. MiXCR, applied by TCRdb to the immunoSEQ multiplex PCR reads, yields one record per CDR3 protein. The data contain some 300,000 distinct CDR3 sequences, 75% to 85% of them singletons. CDR3 length: 18 amino acids. Germline V CDR1 and CDR2: SGHRS, YFSETQ. As regards this clonotype: One end of the junction does not line up with germline, which may come from a read error.

Blood CD8+ and CD4+ T cells underwent high-throughput TCR beta sequencing. The patients who served as multiple sclerosis controls were treatment-naive and had stable or active relapsing-remitting disease that fulfilled the revised McDonald criteria. TEMRA cells underwent FACS enrichment and CD8+ and CD4+ T cells underwent negative isolation. Input material: CD8+ T cells from PBMCs. This chain joins TRBV5-1 and TRBJ2-7; possibly TRBD2 for D (6 bases). This sequence originates from a human donor with multiple sclerosis. This chain's CDR3 is CASGLGQGLEGGSYEQYF. DNA of the CDR3: TGCGCCAGCGGCTTGGGGCAAGGACTCGAGGGAGGCTCCTACGAGCAGTACTTC.